Shown below are 11 T cell receptor beta chains from a single sample sequenced in a study of T cells in Graves' hyperthyroidism and ophthalmopathy. The investigators amplified TCR beta CDR3 regions from RNA transcripts. The study used the HTBI primer set for a first-round RT-PCR of the TCR CDR3. TCRdb reprocessed the multiplex PCR reads via MiXCR and lists one record per CDR3 protein. The sample records approximately 410,000 distinct CDR3 sequences, about 15% being singletons. Sequencing input: blood. The receptors were gathered from a man between 18 and 29 years old with Graves' ophthalmopathy.

This clonotype showed up just a few times. The chain has TRBV6-4 and TRBJ2-2; unclear D gene. This CDR3 is built from 14 residues. The germline gives CDR1 MRHNA, CDR2 SNTAGT. V dropped 3 bases and J dropped 1 base, with 6 bases sitting between them. Here the CDR3 DNA reads TGTGCCAGCAGTGAAATGCGGAACACCGGGGAGCTGTTTTTT. It yields the protein CASSEMRNTGELFF.

This clonotype has ten or more counts. The V and J genes are TRBV2 and TRBJ2-5, with TRBD2 identical over 12 bases. The junction had 12 bases not matched to a gene; V was cut back by 7 bases and J by 0 bases. The CDR3 consists of 18 residues. The V gene's germline CDR1 is SNHLY and CDR2 FYNNEI. The CDR3 nucleotides are TGTGCCAGCAATGGACTAGCGGGAAGAACGCGGTACCAAGAGACCCAGTACTTC. Translated: CASNGLAGRTRYQETQYF.

This clonotype has at least ten counts. The V gene is TRBV9, the J gene TRBJ2-7; D is possibly TRBD1 or TRBD2 (8 bases each). This CDR3 has 16 amino acids. Germline values: CDR1 SGDLS, CDR2 YYNGEE. V lost 4 bases, J lost 0 bases, and 17 bases lay in between. CDR3: CASSRGGDRSSYEQYF. CDR3 in DNA: TGTGCCAGCAGCCGGGGGGGGGACAGGAGCTCCTACGAGCAGTACTTC.

Many counts were recorded for this clonotype. The CDR3 reads CASRGGALNQPQHF. CDR3 sequence (DNA): TGTGCCAGCAGGGGGGGAGCCCTCAATCAGCCCCAGCATTTT. V gene TRBV2 combines with J gene TRBJ1-5, with D perhaps matching TRBD1 (5 bases). The CDR3 length is 14 residues. Between the trimmed V and J ends, which lost 6 bases and 3 bases, there was a span of 12 bases. The germline CDR1 and CDR2 sequences are SNHLY and FYNNEI.

The chain links TRBV19 to TRBJ2-2, with TRBD2 as a possible D gene (7 bases). The CDR3 covers 16 residues. Germline V gives CDR1 LNHDA, CDR2 SQIVND (reference sequence). Deletions cut 8 bases from V and 7 bases from J, with 23 bases between. The CDR3 here is CASCFNGGPRIGELFF. As DNA, the CDR3 is TGTGCCAGTTGCTTCAACGGGGGGCCCCGGATCGGGGAGCTGTTTTTT.

The rearrangement joins TRBV5-8 to TRBJ2-3; D possibly corresponds to TRBD2 (5 bases). The ends were cut back, 5 bases at V and 2 bases at J, with 24 bases in the middle. The germline V gene has CDR1 SGHTS and CDR2 YDEGEE. The CDR3 is made up of 18 amino acids. Written as DNA, the CDR3 is TGTGCCAGCAGGTTTGGGGTGTCCCGTTGGACTTTCACAGATACGCAGTATTTT. It specifies CASRFGVSRWTFTDTQYF.

This clonotype was counted ten times or more. This chain joins TRBV10-3 and TRBJ1-2; the D is unclear. The germline CDR1 and CDR2 sequences are ENHRY and SYGVKD. The CDR3 sequence is 12 residues long. Trimming took off 2 bases at V and 2 bases at J, with 3 bases between the two ends. In DNA form, the CDR3 reads TGTGCCATCAGTGAGCAGAACTATGGCTACACCTTC. Translated, it gives CAISEQNYGYTF.

The rearrangement uses TRBV7-3 and TRBJ2-1, with 8 positions matching TRBD2. Germline CDR1 SGHTA, CDR2 FQGTGA. The J segment lost 2 bases and the V segment lost 3 bases, leaving 9 bases of the junction unmatched. The CDR3 sequence is 17 residues long. The CDR3 DNA follows: TGTGCCAGCAGCTTGTGGGGGGCGGGAGGAACCTACAATGAGCAGTTCTTC. This gives the protein CASSLWGAGGTYNEQFF.

This clonotype has a count of ten or more. This chain connects TRBV20-1 to TRBJ1-4; D is undetermined. The CDR3 is 11 residues long. Germline V CDR1 and CDR2: DFQATT, SNEGSKA (reference sequence). With 6 bases removed from V and 5 bases from J, the gap between germline ends came to 7 bases. The DNA for the CDR3 is TGCAGTGCGGGCCACAATGAAAAACTGTTTTTT. Protein sequence: CSAGHNEKLFF.

The rearrangement links TRBV7-8 to TRBJ2-7, with TRBD2 matching 12 bases. Per germline, CDR1 SGHVS and CDR2 FQNEAQ. The junction had 9 bases not matched to a gene; V was cut back by 5 bases and J by 7 bases. This CDR3 comprises 15 residues. In DNA, the CDR3 is TGTGCCAGCAGCCCCGGCCTAGCGGGAGGGGGAGAGCAGTACTTC. Translating gives CASSPGLAGGGEQYF.

This rearrangement joins TRBV11-2 to TRBJ2-2; D gene ambiguous. The V end lost 1 base, the J end lost 0 bases, and 15 bases lay between the germline ends. From germline, CDR1 is SGHAT and CDR2 FQNNGV. This CDR3 is 18 amino acids long. CDR3 nucleotide sequence: TGTGCCAGCAGCTTAGCCGGTGGTGGCAGTTCGAACACCGGGGAGCTGTTTTTT. It encodes CASSLAGGGSSNTGELFF.